This T cell receptor beta chain is from a study of T cells expressing NK-cell markers. Study overall: Repertoire data for TCR beta were derived from sorted T cells (CD3+CD56+NKG2C+, CD3+CD56+NKG2C- and CD3+CD56-NKG2C+).

Following a re-call of the 5' RACE reads, TCRdb has one entry per CDR3 protein and lacks DNA. The data show over 100,000 distinct CDR3 sequences, and the top ten clones hold 15% to 20%. The CDR3 has 16 amino acids. Germline assignment: CDR1 SEHNR and CDR2 FQNEAQ (reference sequence). For this clonotype: Its target is not known.

Overall study findings and caveats: Dominant NKG2C+ clonotype frequencies of about 1.0-7.5% of CD8+ T cells were measured in about six donors.

Input material: blood T cells: a sorted CD56 or NKG2C T cell subset, CD4+ or CD8+ T cells, or bulk PBMC T cells (not recorded which). This TCR derives from a woman aged 18 to 75 in good health. The chain employs TRBV7-9 and TRBJ2-3; the D call from TCRdb, TRBD1, cannot be confirmed without DNA. The CDR3 sequence is CASSLVPGESTDTQYF.